A selection of T cell receptor beta chains follows, all from one sample in a study of blood T cell repertoires in COVID-19. Generated by immunoSEQ multiplex PCR, the TCRdb table keeps only in-frame clones and is missing some. The top ten clones hold less than 11% of a sample with 70,000 to 85,000 clones, about four fifths of them seen once. Input material: peripheral blood. The receptor source for this set is a man in his 60s with acute or convalescent COVID-19. The CDR3 runs from the conserved cysteine through the conserved F or W. Fields, in order: V gene, clone size, J gene, D gene, CDR3 protein, CDR3 DNA. A D gene is named only where the DNA matches it firmly. Not all rows give a size; the values are once, few, many and, for expanded clones, a class.

TRBV10-3,NA,TRBJ2-7,TRBD2,CAITGGLGPYEQYF,TGTGCCATCACCGGAGGACTAGGGCCCTACGAGCAGTACTTC
TRBV6-2/TRBV6-3,NA,TRBJ2-1,TRBD1,CASSHGTGGRNEQFF,TGTGCCAGCAGCCATGGGACAGGGGGTAGGAATGAGCAGTTCTTC
TRBV4-3,NA,TRBJ1-5,NA,CASSQERTNQPQHF,TGCGCCAGCAGCCAAGAGAGGACAAATCAGCCCCAGCATTTT
TRBV4-3,NA,TRBJ1-5,NA,CASSQGYPLRGPQHF,TGCGCCAGCAGCCAAGGGTACCCGCTCCGGGGGCCCCAGCATTTT
TRBV7-2,NA,TRBJ2-3,TRBD2,CASSPSAGGRDTQYF,TGTGCCAGCAGCCCATCAGCGGGGGGGCGAGATACGCAGTATTTT
TRBV4-2,NA,TRBJ2-1,TRBD2,CASSLRLAGVYNEQFF,TGTGCCAGCAGCCTTCGACTAGCGGGGGTCTACAATGAGCAGTTCTTC
TRBV12-3/TRBV12-4,NA,TRBJ2-7,NA,CASSSPYEQYF,TGTGCCAGCAGCTCCCCCTACGAGCAGTACTTC
TRBV7-2,NA,TRBJ1-5,NA,CASSTDIGNQPQHF,TGTGCCAGCAGCACCGACATTGGCAATCAGCCCCAGCATTTT
TRBV29-1,NA,TRBJ2-1,TRBD1,CSVVGQGDGEQFF,TGCAGCGTTGTGGGACAGGGGGACGGTGAGCAGTTCTTC
TRBV3-1/TRBV3-2,NA,TRBJ1-1,NA,CASSQDPGQNTEAFF,TGTGCCAGCAGCCAAGATCCGGGACAGAACACTGAAGCTTTCTTT
TRBV12-3/TRBV12-4,NA,TRBJ2-1,NA,CASSSRDEQFF,TGTGCCAGCAGTTCTCGCGATGAGCAGTTCTTC
TRBV27,NA,TRBJ1-5,NA,CASSLRGQPQHF,TGTGCCAGCAGTTTGCGGGGGCAGCCCCAGCATTTT
TRBV18,NA,TRBJ2-3,TRBD2,CASSPSLGRSTDTQYF,TGTGCCAGCTCACCAAGCCTCGGGAGGAGCACAGATACGCAGTATTTT
TRBV19,NA,TRBJ1-2,NA,CASSDRNYGYTF,TGTGCCAGCAGTGACAGGAACTATGGCTACACCTTC
TRBV7-8,NA,TRBJ2-1,NA,CASSLDTNEQFF,TGTGCCAGCAGCTTAGACACCAATGAGCAGTTCTTC
TRBV14,NA,TRBJ2-3,NA,CASSRSRGGNTDTQYF,TGTGCCAGCAGCCGATCTCGAGGCGGGAACACAGATACGCAGTATTTT
TRBV5-5,NA,TRBJ1-5,NA,CASSLQAGGISNQPQHF,TGTGCCAGCAGCTTGCAGGCGGGGGGTATTAGCAATCAGCCCCAGCATTTT
TRBV6-5,NA,TRBJ2-2,NA,CAILPVGGSGELFF,TGTGCCATCCTCCCAGTGGGGGGTTCCGGGGAGCTGTTTTTT
TRBV7-2,few,TRBJ1-2,NA,CASSPSGGQNYGYTF,TGTGCCAGCAGCCCCTCGGGGGGACAAAACTATGGCTACACCTTC
TRBV2,NA,TRBJ2-7,NA,CASSVLAYEQYF,TGTGCCAGCAGTGTACTAGCCTACGAGCAGTACTTC
TRBV20-1,NA,TRBJ2-2,NA,CSASSGANTGELFF,TGCAGTGCTAGTTCGGGGGCGAACACCGGGGAGCTGTTTTTT
TRBV7-3,NA,TRBJ2-1,NA,CASRGRDSDNEQFF,TGTGCCAGCAGAGGCCGGGACTCCGACAATGAGCAGTTCTTC
TRBV28,once,TRBJ1-4,TRBD1,CASSSPGGATNEKLFF,TGTGCCAGCAGTTCCCCAGGGGGAGCAACTAATGAAAAACTGTTTTTT
TRBV6-5,once,TRBJ1-1,NA,CASRLRQANTEAFF,TGTGCCAGCAGACTACGACAGGCGAACACTGAAGCTTTCTTT
TRBV6-5,NA,TRBJ2-7,NA,CASRQGISYEQYF,TGTGCCAGCAGGCAGGGGATCTCCTACGAGCAGTACTTC
TRBV3-1/TRBV3-2,NA,TRBJ2-7,NA,CASSRLYTSYEQYF,TGTGCCAGCAGCCGACTTTATACCTCTTACGAGCAGTACTTC
TRBV15,NA,TRBJ1-4,NA,CATSSRGGGEKLFF,TGTGCCACCAGCAGCAGGGGTGGGGGCGAAAAACTGTTTTTT
TRBV2,NA,TRBJ2-5,NA,CASSTLGGTQYF,TGTGCCAGCAGTACCCTAGGGGGGACCCAGTACTTC
TRBV28,once,TRBJ1-1,TRBD1,CASSQAGTGETEAFF,TGTGCCAGCAGTCAAGCCGGGACAGGGGAAACTGAAGCTTTCTTT
TRBV7-3,NA,TRBJ2-3,TRBD1,CASSSGTGRTDTQYF,TGTGCCAGCAGCTCTGGGACAGGGAGAACAGATACGCAGTATTTT
TRBV7-2,NA,TRBJ2-3,NA,CASSWGVAGSTDTQYF,TGTGCCAGCAGCTGGGGGGTAGCAGGGTCCACAGATACGCAGTATTTT
TRBV6-5,once,TRBJ2-4,NA,CASRPVTRAKNIQYF,TGTGCCAGCAGACCCGTGACTAGAGCCAAAAACATTCAGTACTTC
TRBV29-1,NA,TRBJ2-7,NA,CSVGGQSYEQYF,TGCAGCGTTGGCGGACAGTCCTACGAGCAGTACTTC
TRBV7-9,NA,TRBJ1-2,TRBD1,CASSLGQGSYGYTF,TGTGCCAGCAGCCTGGGACAGGGGAGCTATGGCTACACCTTC
TRBV6-4,medium-sized,TRBJ2-5,TRBD1,CASSRTGRETQYF,TGTGCCAGCAGCCGGACAGGGAGAGAGACCCAGTACTTC
TRBV5-1,NA,TRBJ2-5,TRBD2,CASSVGLAGQETQYF,TGCGCCAGCAGCGTGGGACTAGCGGGGCAAGAGACCCAGTACTTC
TRBV6-5,NA,TRBJ2-5,NA,CASRSDSQETQYF,TGTGCCAGCAGATCGGACAGCCAAGAGACCCAGTACTTC
TRBV30,NA,TRBJ1-5,NA,CAWRTQGSNQPQHF,TGTGCCTGGAGAACCCAGGGATCCAATCAGCCCCAGCATTTT
TRBV28,NA,TRBJ2-7,NA,CASSYFSNSYEQYF,TGTGCCAGCAGTTATTTTTCGAATAGCTACGAGCAGTACTTC
TRBV7-2,NA,TRBJ1-2,NA,CASSPGQARYGYTF,TGTGCCAGCAGCCCTGGGCAGGCGCGCTATGGCTACACCTTC
TRBV30,NA,TRBJ1-2,NA,CAWAFYSNYGYTF,TGTGCCTGGGCATTCTACTCTAACTATGGCTACACCTTC
TRBV30,NA,TRBJ2-2,TRBD1,CAWSIRQGSIPGELFF,TGTGCCTGGAGTATCCGACAGGGGTCGATTCCCGGGGAGCTGTTTTTT
TRBV6-1,NA,TRBJ1-6,NA,CASSESSLSPLHF,TGTGCCAGCAGTGAAAGTAGTTTGTCACCCCTCCACTTT
TRBV7-9,NA,TRBJ1-2,NA,CANEAGNYGYTF,TGTGCCAACGAGGCGGGAAACTATGGCTACACCTTC
TRBV7-7,NA,TRBJ2-2,TRBD1,CASSHRVAGQGATGELFF,TGTGCTAGCAGCCATAGGGTAGCTGGACAGGGGGCCACCGGGGAGCTGTTTTTT
TRBV5-4,NA,TRBJ1-6,TRBD1,CASSFLDRGFYSPLHF,TGTGCCAGCAGCTTTTTGGACAGGGGGTTTTATTCACCCCTCCACTTT